The rows below give T cell receptor beta chains drawn from one sample of a study of blood T cell repertoires in COVID-19. Generated by immunoSEQ multiplex PCR, the TCRdb table keeps only in-frame clones and is missing some. The table shows over 110,000 clones, with more than 65% occurring only once. Sample: peripheral blood. These receptor sequences come from a man aged 55 to 69 with active or convalescent COVID-19. Each CDR3 is given with its conserved first and last residue. D genes are given only for firm matches. The size field is filled for only some rows; it gives once, few, many or a size class.

v_gene: TRBV2
d_gene: .
abundance: .
len: 15
j_gene: TRBJ1-1
CDR3aa: CASSDKLGGNTEAFF
CDR3nt: TGTGCCAGCAGTGATAAGTTAGGGGGGAACACTGAAGCTTTCTTT

v_gene: TRBV6-6
d_gene: .
abundance: .
len: 12
j_gene: TRBJ1-4
CDR3aa: CATGRDREKLFF
CDR3nt: TGTGCCACCGGGAGGGATCGAGAAAAACTGTTTTTT

v_gene: TRBV7-9
d_gene: .
abundance: .
len: 16
j_gene: TRBJ2-3
CDR3aa: CASSLTPGESTDTQYF
CDR3nt: TGTGCCAGCAGCTTAACGCCAGGGGAGAGCACAGATACGCAGTATTTT

v_gene: TRBV7-2
d_gene: .
abundance: .
len: 13
j_gene: TRBJ2-1
CDR3aa: CASSLALINEQFF
CDR3nt: TGTGCCAGCAGCTTAGCTCTTATCAATGAGCAGTTCTTC

v_gene: TRBV6-2/TRBV6-3
d_gene: .
abundance: .
len: 17
j_gene: TRBJ1-5
CDR3aa: CASSYSHRDYSNQPQHF
CDR3nt: TGTGCCAGCAGTTACTCCCACAGGGACTATAGCAATCAGCCCCAGCATTTT

v_gene: TRBV7-2
d_gene: .
abundance: .
len: 15
j_gene: TRBJ1-5
CDR3aa: CASSLRGQVNQPQHF
CDR3nt: TGTGCCAGCAGCCTCCGTGGGCAGGTCAATCAGCCCCAGCATTTT

v_gene: TRBV5-1
d_gene: TRBD1
abundance: .
len: 15
j_gene: TRBJ1-1
CDR3aa: CASSVGRQGNTEAFF
CDR3nt: TGCGCCAGCAGCGTGGGCCGACAGGGGAACACTGAAGCTTTCTTT

v_gene: TRBV27
d_gene: .
abundance: once
len: 15
j_gene: TRBJ1-5
CDR3aa: CASSLGQGGNQPQHF
CDR3nt: TGTGCCAGCAGTTTAGGCCAGGGAGGAAATCAGCCCCAGCATTTT

v_gene: TRBV25-1
d_gene: TRBD1
abundance: .
len: 14
j_gene: TRBJ1-6
CDR3aa: CASSIQGVDSPLHF
CDR3nt: TGTGCCAGCAGTATTCAGGGGGTTGATTCACCCCTCCACTTT

v_gene: TRBV6-6
d_gene: .
abundance: .
len: 15
j_gene: TRBJ1-5
CDR3aa: CASSNQGNSNQPQHF
CDR3nt: TGTGCCAGCAGTAACCAGGGGAATAGCAATCAGCCCCAGCATTTT

v_gene: TRBV24-1
d_gene: .
abundance: .
len: 14
j_gene: TRBJ1-2
CDR3aa: CATSDSAGNYGYTF
CDR3nt: TGTGCCACCAGTGATTCGGCCGGGAACTATGGCTACACCTTC

v_gene: TRBV29-1
d_gene: .
abundance: .
len: 13
j_gene: TRBJ1-1
CDR3aa: CSVGTTSGNEAFF
CDR3nt: TGCAGCGTAGGGACTACCTCTGGTAATGAAGCTTTCTTT

v_gene: TRBV13
d_gene: .
abundance: .
len: 15
j_gene: TRBJ2-5
CDR3aa: CASSPLPQRGETQYF
CDR3nt: TGTGCCAGCAGCCCACTTCCCCAGAGGGGGGAGACCCAGTACTTC

v_gene: TRBV28
d_gene: .
abundance: many
len: 12
j_gene: TRBJ2-7
CDR3aa: CASSLRGYEQYF
CDR3nt: TGTGCCAGCAGTTTACGAGGGTACGAGCAGTACTTC